This T cell receptor (beta chain) emerged from a study of T cell repertoires in cytomegalovirus infection. Looking at the study overall: In public TCR beta signatures, there were indications of both CMV infection and matching HLA type.

Trimming removed 2 bases from V and 4 bases from J, with 6 bases in between. Germline V gene lookup returns CDR1 SNHLY and CDR2 FYNNEI. CDR3 length: 12 amino acids. TCRdb redid the calling of the reads with MiXCR, one entry per CDR3 protein. The sample consists of approximately 290,000 distinct CDR3 sequences, 25% of them appearing once. About this clonotype: What it binds is unknown.

General study results and limits: HLA-C-restricted CMV-specific TCR beta clonotypes were dominant in the ex vivo response. The cumulative frequency of public TCR beta families identified carriers of CMV plus the relevant HLA.

Sample: PBMCs. The chain links TRBV2 to TRBJ2-7; D ambiguous. The sequence was collected from a human donor in good health (CMV status not recorded). Some clones in this sample may be carry-over from other donors' samples. CDR3 DNA: TGTGCCAGCAGTGAATTGGGTTACGAGCAGTACTTC. It specifies CASSELGYEQYF.